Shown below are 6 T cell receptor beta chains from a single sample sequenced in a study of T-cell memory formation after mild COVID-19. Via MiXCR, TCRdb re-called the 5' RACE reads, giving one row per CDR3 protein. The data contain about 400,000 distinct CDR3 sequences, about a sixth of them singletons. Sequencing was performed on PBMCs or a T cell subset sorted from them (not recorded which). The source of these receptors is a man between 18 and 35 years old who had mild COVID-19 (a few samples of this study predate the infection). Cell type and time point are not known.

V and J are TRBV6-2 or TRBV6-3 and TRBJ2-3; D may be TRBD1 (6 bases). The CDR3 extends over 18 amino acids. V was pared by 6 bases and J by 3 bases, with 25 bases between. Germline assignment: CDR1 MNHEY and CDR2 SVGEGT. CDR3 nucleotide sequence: TGTGCCAGCAGGCGCGATCCTTACCAGGGGAAGGGGACAGATACGCAGTATTTT. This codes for CASRRDPYQGKGTDTQYF.

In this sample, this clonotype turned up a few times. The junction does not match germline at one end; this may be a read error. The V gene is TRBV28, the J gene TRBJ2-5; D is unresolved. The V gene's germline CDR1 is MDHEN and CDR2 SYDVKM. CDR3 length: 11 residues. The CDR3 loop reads CASSLSSRLDF. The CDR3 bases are TGTGCCAGCAGTTTATCATCTAGATTGGACTTC.

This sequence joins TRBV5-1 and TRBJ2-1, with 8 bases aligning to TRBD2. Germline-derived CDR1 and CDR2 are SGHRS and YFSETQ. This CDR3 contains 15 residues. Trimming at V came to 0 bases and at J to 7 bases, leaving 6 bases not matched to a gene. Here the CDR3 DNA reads TGCGCCAGCAGCTTGGAACTAGCGGACGGGAATGAGCAGTTCTTC. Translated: CASSLELADGNEQFF.

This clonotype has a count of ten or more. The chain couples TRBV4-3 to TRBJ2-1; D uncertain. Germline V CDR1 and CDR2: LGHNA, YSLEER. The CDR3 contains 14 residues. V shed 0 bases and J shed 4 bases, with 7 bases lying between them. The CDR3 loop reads CASSQDNKYNEQFF. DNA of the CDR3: TGCGCCAGCAGCCAAGATAACAAATACAATGAGCAGTTCTTC.

DNA for the CDR3: TGTGGCGTCTCCAGGCTTAACACCGGGGAGCTGTTTTTT. Protein sequence: CGVSRLNTGELFF. The chain joins TRBV7-2 to TRBJ2-2; the D is unclear. Looked up from germline, CDR1 is SGHTA and CDR2 is FQGNSA. This CDR3 is built from 13 residues.

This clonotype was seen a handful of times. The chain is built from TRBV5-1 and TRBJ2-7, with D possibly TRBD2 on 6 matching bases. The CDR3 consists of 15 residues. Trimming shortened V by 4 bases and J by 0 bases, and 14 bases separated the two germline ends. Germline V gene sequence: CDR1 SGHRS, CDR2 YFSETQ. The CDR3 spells CASSVGGHSSYEQYF. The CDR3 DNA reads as TGCGCCAGCAGCGTCGGAGGGCATAGCTCCTACGAGCAGTACTTC. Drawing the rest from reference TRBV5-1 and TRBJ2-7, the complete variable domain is KAGVTQTPRYLIKTRGQQVTLSCSPISGHRSVSWYQQTPGQGLQFLFEYFSETQRNKGNFPGRFSGRQFSNSRSEMNVSTLELGDSALYLCASSVGGHSSYEQYFGPGTRLTVT.